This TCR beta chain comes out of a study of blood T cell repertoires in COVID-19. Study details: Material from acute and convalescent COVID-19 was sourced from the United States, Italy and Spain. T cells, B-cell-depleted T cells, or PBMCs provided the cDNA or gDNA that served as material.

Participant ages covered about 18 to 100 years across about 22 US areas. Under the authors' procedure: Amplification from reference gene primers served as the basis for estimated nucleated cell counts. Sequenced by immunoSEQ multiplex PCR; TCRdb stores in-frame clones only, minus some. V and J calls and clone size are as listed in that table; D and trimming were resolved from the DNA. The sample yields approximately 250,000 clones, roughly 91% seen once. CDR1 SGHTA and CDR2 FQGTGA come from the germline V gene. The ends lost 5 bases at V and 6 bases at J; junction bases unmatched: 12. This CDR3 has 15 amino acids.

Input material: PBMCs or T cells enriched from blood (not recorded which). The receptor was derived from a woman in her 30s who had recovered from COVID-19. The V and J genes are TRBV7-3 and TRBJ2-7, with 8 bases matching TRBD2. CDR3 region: CASSQQLAVVSEQYF. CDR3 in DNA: TGTGCCAGCAGCCAACAACTAGCGGTTGTTTCCGAGCAGTACTTC. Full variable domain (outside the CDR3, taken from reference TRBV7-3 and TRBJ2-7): GAGVSQTPSNKVTEKGKYVELRCDPISGHTALYWYRQSLGQGPEFLIYFQGTGAADDSGLPNDRFFAVRPEGSVSTLKIQRTERGDSAVYLCASSQQLAVVSEQYFGPGTRLTVT.